This TCR beta chain was sequenced for a study of T-cell memory formation after mild COVID-19. Study overall: Largely donor-specific TCR clusters were found. Regarding the study as a whole: Contracting CD4+ clones sat mainly in CM and EM; CD8+ in EMRA. Cross-reactive memory apparently joined, as some responding clones appeared in pre-infection memory.

Trimming stripped 5 bases from V and 6 bases from J, with 14 bases between. The CDR3 loop spans 13 amino acids. The germline CDR1 and CDR2 sequences are MNHEY and SVGEGT. There are a few counts of this clonotype. Its specificity is unknown. TCRdb independently ran MiXCR on the 5' RACE reads; one entry per CDR3 protein. The sample records a few hundred thousand distinct CDR3 sequences, roughly a tenth being singletons. The rearrangement uses TRBV6-2 or TRBV6-3 and TRBJ2-7, with no clear D. Sequencing was carried out using PBMCs or a T cell subset sorted from them (not recorded which). The TCR comes from a man younger than 35 who had mild COVID-19 (a few samples of this study predate the infection). Cell type and time point are not known. The DNA of the CDR3 is TGTGCCAGCAGTCTACGACAAGCCCTCGAGCAGTACTTC. It codes for CASSLRQALEQYF.